This T cell receptor (beta chain) was documented in a study of blood T cell repertoires in COVID-19. Study-level information: Sources were T cells, B-cell-depleted T cells, or PBMCs; the material itself was cDNA or gDNA.

Methods used by the authors: It was from reference gene primer amplification that nucleated cell counts were estimated. The repertoire was sequenced with immunoSEQ multiplex PCR; TCRdb's copy has only in-frame clones and lacks some. That table gives V, J and clone size, and the DNA gave D and trimming. The sample includes under 250,000 clones, 84% of them seen just once. With 2 bases removed from V and 5 bases from J, the gap between germline ends came to 10 bases. The CDR3 extends over 13 amino acids. Germline V CDR1 and CDR2: MDHEN, SYDVKM. This TCR was recovered from a woman in her forties who had recovered from COVID-19. The V gene is TRBV28, the J gene TRBJ2-7, with unresolved D. The sequenced sample was peripheral blood. The CDR3 coding sequence is TGTGCCAGCAGTTTAGCGGCCGCCCACGAGCAGTACTTC. Protein sequence: CASSLAAAHEQYF.